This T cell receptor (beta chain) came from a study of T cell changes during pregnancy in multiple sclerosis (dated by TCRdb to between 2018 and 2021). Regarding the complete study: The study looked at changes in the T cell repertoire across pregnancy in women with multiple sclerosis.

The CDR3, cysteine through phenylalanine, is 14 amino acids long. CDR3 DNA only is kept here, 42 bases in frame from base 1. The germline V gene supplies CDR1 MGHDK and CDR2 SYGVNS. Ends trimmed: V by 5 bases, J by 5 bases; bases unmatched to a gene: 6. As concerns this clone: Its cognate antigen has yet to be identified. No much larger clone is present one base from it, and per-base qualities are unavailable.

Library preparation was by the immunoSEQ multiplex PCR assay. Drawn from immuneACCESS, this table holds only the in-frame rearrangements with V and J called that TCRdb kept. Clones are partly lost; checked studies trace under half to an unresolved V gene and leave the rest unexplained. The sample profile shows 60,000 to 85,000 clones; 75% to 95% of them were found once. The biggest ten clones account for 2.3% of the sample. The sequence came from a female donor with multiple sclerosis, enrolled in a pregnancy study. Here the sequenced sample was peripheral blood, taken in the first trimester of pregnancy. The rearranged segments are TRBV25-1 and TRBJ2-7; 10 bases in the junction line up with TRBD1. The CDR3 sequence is CASSTRTGGHEQYF. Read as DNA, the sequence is TGTGCCAGCAGTACCCGGACAGGGGGTCACGAGCAGTACTTC.